These T cell receptor beta chains were read from a single sample in a study of T cell responses to AZD1222 COVID-19 vaccine. The method was immunoSEQ multiplex PCR; TCRdb's version includes in-frame clones alone and lacks a portion of them. The sample includes over 150,000 clones, around nine tenths seen only once; the top ten take approximately 3%. Source: peripheral blood, taken on day 0 of AZD1222 vaccination. These receptors were collected from an adult in good health. Both conserved end residues are part of each CDR3. The order of the fields is V gene, clone size, J gene, D gene, CDR3 protein, CDR3 DNA. The D gene is left open where the match is weak. Only some rows state a clone size, as once, few, many or a class for expanded clones.

TRBV9	NA	TRBJ2-2	NA	CASSVDGAGELFF	TGTGCCAGCAGCGTCGACGGGGCCGGGGAGCTGTTTTTT
TRBV27	NA	TRBJ1-5	NA	CASSLSGQTPQHF	TGTGCCAGCAGTTTATCTGGGCAGACACCCCAGCATTTT
TRBV7-7	NA	TRBJ2-3	NA	CASSPVVTDTQYF	TGTGCCAGCAGCCCGGTAGTGACAGATACGCAGTATTTT
TRBV12-3/TRBV12-4	NA	TRBJ1-1	NA	CASSYREGTEAFF	TGTGCCAGCAGCTACAGGGAGGGCACTGAAGCTTTCTTT
TRBV6-5	NA	TRBJ1-1	NA	CASTSPGNTEAFF	TGTGCCAGTACCAGTCCAGGGAACACTGAAGCTTTCTTT
TRBV27	once	TRBJ1-4	NA	CASSSYGEKLFF	TGTGCCAGCAGTTCGTATGGTGAAAAACTGTTTTTT
TRBV7-2	NA	TRBJ2-5	NA	CASSVQAVWGETQYF	TGTGCCAGCAGCGTACAGGCGGTCTGGGGCGAGACCCAGTACTTC
TRBV7-2	NA	TRBJ1-6	TRBD1	CASRASPGQGDSPLHF	TGTGCCAGCAGGGCCAGCCCGGGACAGGGGGATTCACCCCTCCACTTT
TRBV6-2/TRBV6-3	NA	TRBJ1-2	NA	CASSYSPQGLINYGYTF	TGTGCCAGCAGTTACTCGCCGCAGGGGCTTATAAACTATGGCTACACCTTC
TRBV13	NA	TRBJ2-3	TRBD2	CASSLRAGGPNADTQYF	TGTGCCAGCAGCTTAAGAGCGGGGGGGCCTAACGCAGATACGCAGTATTTT
TRBV11-2	NA	TRBJ2-5	TRBD2	CASSRPLAGSGETQYF	TGTGCCAGCAGCCGCCCCCTAGCGGGTAGTGGAGAGACCCAGTACTTC
TRBV24-1	NA	TRBJ2-3	TRBD1	CATSDPGQGATDTQYF	TGTGCCACCAGTGATCCTGGACAGGGGGCGACGGATACGCAGTATTTT
TRBV9	NA	TRBJ1-4	NA	CASSARGHPNEKLFF	TGTGCCAGCAGCGCCCGAGGGCACCCTAATGAAAAACTGTTTTTT
TRBV27	NA	TRBJ1-6	NA	CASSLSGGLLNSPLHF	TGTGCCAGCAGTTTATCTGGGGGGCTGCTAAATTCACCCCTCCACTTT
TRBV5-3	NA	TRBJ2-3	TRBD2	CARSPRSAGVADTQYF	TGTGCCAGAAGCCCGCGATCGGCGGGGGTGGCAGATACGCAGTATTTT
TRBV30	NA	TRBJ1-6	NA	CAWSVRGKRSPLHF	TGTGCCTGGAGTGTACGAGGGAAGCGTTCACCCCTCCACTTT
TRBV6-6	NA	TRBJ1-1	NA	CASSSGAGTEAFF	TGTGCCAGCAGTTCGGGGGCAGGGACTGAAGCTTTCTTT
TRBV12-3/TRBV12-4	NA	TRBJ2-3	TRBD1	CASSTGVTDTQYF	TGTGCCAGCAGCACAGGGGTCACAGATACGCAGTATTTT
TRBV7-8	NA	TRBJ1-3	NA	CASSLGPAGNTIYF	TGTGCCAGCAGCTTAGGACCCGCTGGAAACACCATATATTTT
TRBV6-5	NA	TRBJ1-1	NA	CASSYARSGEGTEAFF	TGTGCCAGCAGTTACGCTAGGTCGGGGGAGGGCACTGAAGCTTTCTTT
TRBV13	NA	TRBJ1-5	NA	CASSLGAGGQPQHF	TGTGCCAGCAGCTTAGGGGCAGGCGGCCAGCCCCAGCATTTT
TRBV5-1	once	TRBJ2-3	TRBD2	CASSLLAGDTDTQYF	TGCGCCAGCAGCTTATTAGCGGGGGACACAGATACGCAGTATTTT
TRBV4-2	NA	TRBJ1-2	NA	CASSRDGSLGYTF	TGTGCCAGCAGCCGGGACGGATCTTTGGGCTACACCTTC